This record covers a single T cell receptor beta chain. This entry is derived from a study of T cells expressing NK-cell markers. This CDR3 comprises 19 residues. Germline assignment: CDR1 DFQATT and CDR2 SNEGSKA (reference sequence). TCRdb reprocessed the 5' RACE reads and reports one entry per CDR3 protein, with no DNA. The listing records over 350,000 distinct CDR3 sequences. The sequencing input was blood T cells: a sorted CD56 or NKG2C T cell subset, CD4+ or CD8+ T cells, or bulk PBMC T cells (not recorded which). The sequence came from a woman aged 45-60 years in good health. The chain uses TRBV20-1 and TRBJ2-1; TCRdb lists TRBD2, though no DNA is available to test this call. The CDR3 reads CSVRVSLAGALIRYNEQFF.